Described below is a single T cell receptor beta chain sequence and its context. The target antigen is unknown. The entry originates in a study of graft-versus-host responses after intestinal transplantation. Study in general: Grafts that recipients had were multivisceral, liver-intestinal, or isolated intestinal transplants. Anti-thymocyte globulin served as induction for all recipients, who then took tacrolimus and steroids for about three years. Study findings and constraints: Some patients had graft-donor T cell macrochimerism, and their allografts showed high graft-versus-host to host-versus-graft clonal ratios. GvH clones occurred in recipient marrow; some first appeared in ileum or blood.

Assay used: immunoSEQ multiplex PCR; TCRdb lists only in-frame clones, some missing. The data contain some 15,000 clones, about three fifths of them singletons. CDR1 is SEHNR, CDR2 FQNEAQ, per germline (reference sequence). Trimming shortened V by 3 bases and J by 0 bases, and 8 bases separated the two germline ends. This CDR3 comprises 14 residues. Grafts had their tissue processed, releasing intraepithelial and lamina propria lymphocytes. The input for sequencing was ileum tissue, taken 524 days after transplant. The chain couples TRBV7-9 to TRBJ1-2; D remains unclear. This TCR was sampled from a human patient who received an intestinal transplant, so some T cells may come from the graft donor. The CDR3 sequence is CASSFRGANYGYTF. CDR3 bases: TGTGCCAGCAGCTTCAGAGGAGCTAACTATGGCTACACCTTC.